These T cell receptor beta chains were read from a single sample in a study of T cells expressing NK-cell markers. TCRdb re-called the 5' RACE reads, yielding one record per CDR3 amino acid sequence without DNA. In all, the sample yields 500,000 to 600,000 distinct CDR3 sequences. Sequences were obtained from blood T cells: a sorted CD56 or NKG2C T cell subset, CD4+ or CD8+ T cells, or bulk PBMC T cells (not recorded which). These receptor sequences come from a man aged 18-30 years in good health. Both conserved end residues are part of each CDR3. The order of the fields is V gene, J gene, CDR3 protein.

>TRBV4-1|TRBJ2-5
CASSQVGVRRGRLETQYF
>TRBV6-4|TRBJ1-1
CASSTGTGDEAFF
>TRBV2|TRBJ2-3
CASSGTSITDTQYF
>TRBV2|TRBJ2-7
CASSAPGLGTYEQYF
>TRBV21-1|TRBJ2-7
CASSKVREQPLPNEQYF
>TRBV19|TRBJ2-2
CASRHLKFAAGELFF
>TRBV11-2|TRBJ2-1
CASSSRGTGPLNEQFF
>TRBV5-5|TRBJ1-1
CASSLAQGINTEAFF
>TRBV5-6|TRBJ2-3
CASSLFGLSTDTQYF
>TRBV5-4|TRBJ2-2
CASSLPDRENTGELFF
>TRBV12-3/TRBV12-4|TRBJ1-5
CASGPGTDSHQPQHF
>TRBV7-6|TRBJ2-2
CASSPRTGLNTGELFF
>TRBV7-8|TRBJ2-1
CASSSSTSGPYNEQFF
>TRBV5-1|TRBJ1-2
CASSSGQGGHHGYTF
>TRBV5-6|TRBJ2-2
CASSLALTQGNTGELFF
>TRBV6-2/TRBV6-3|TRBJ2-2
CASSLGGPPNTGELFF
>TRBV12-3/TRBV12-4|TRBJ2-1
CASSKGLAGGLFF
>TRBV19|TRBJ1-4
CASSMKWQLPGKLFF
>TRBV20-1|TRBJ2-5
CSASDRDQETQYF
>TRBV7-2|TRBJ2-7
CASSLAGTKSYEQYF
>TRBV20-1|TRBJ2-1
CSAPSGTSGRASGNEQFF
>TRBV29-1|TRBJ1-5
CSVSVGGQPQHF
>TRBV6-5|TRBJ2-1
CASSYAGVQFF
>TRBV29-1|TRBJ2-7
CSVADRVNSYEQYF
>TRBV10-3|TRBJ2-3
CAISESQGPDTQYF
>TRBV20-1|TRBJ2-6
CSARVGQTGHSAGANVLTF
>TRBV5-4|TRBJ1-2
CATYSGTAYGYTF
>TRBV14|TRBJ1-5
CASSRNTGDPQPQHF
>TRBV7-2|TRBJ1-5
CASSPSPGSRQPQHF
>TRBV9|TRBJ1-4
CASSVGYDRPEKLFF